The 18 T cell receptor beta chains given below trace back to one sample, sequenced in a study of PD-L1 blockade in urothelial cancer. The method was immunoSEQ multiplex PCR; TCRdb's version includes in-frame clones alone and lacks a portion of them. The sample gives tens of thousands of clones, more than 85% of which show up once; about 2% is in the top ten. The specimen was PBMCs, collected around atezolizumab (anti-PD-L1) treatment. The receptors originated from a man in his forties or fifties with urothelial cancer.

The J gene is TRBJ1-5, the V gene TRBV7-2, with TRBD1 matching 10 bases. With 5 bases clipped from V and 4 bases from J, the junction kept 8 bases outside the gene matches. CDR3 length equals 16 residues. CDR1 SGHTA and CDR2 FQGNSA come from the germline V gene. Here the CDR3 DNA reads TGTGCCAGCAGCGAGGGGGGGGGACAGGGGAATCAGCCCCAGCATTTT. Its translation is CASSEGGGQGNQPQHF.

The J gene is TRBJ1-1, the V gene TRBV6-6; the D is unclear. The CDR3 loop spans 14 amino acids. The germline V and J ends were trimmed by 2 bases and 0 bases, with 7 bases remaining between them. Germline loops: CDR1 MNHNY, CDR2 SVGAGI (reference sequence). CDR3 bases: TGTGCCAGCAGTTACCAGTTTATGAACACTGAAGCTTTCTTT. Translated: CASSYQFMNTEAFF.

Here the CDR3 reads CASSATSGSMHEQYF. The CDR3 DNA reads TGTGCCAGCAGCGCAACTAGCGGGAGTATGCACGAGCAGTACTTC. The chain recombines TRBV9 with TRBJ2-7, with 11 bases lining up with TRBD2. Trimming cost V 3 bases and J 5 bases; bases outside gene matches: 7. The CDR3 has 15 residues. Germline lookup yields CDR1 SGDLS and CDR2 YYNGEE.

The J gene is TRBJ2-1, the V gene TRBV7-9, with D perhaps matching TRBD1 (6 bases). This CDR3 has 15 amino acids. V gave up 4 bases and J gave up 4 bases, with 14 bases separating them. The germline V gene has CDR1 SEHNR and CDR2 FQNEAQ (reference sequence). CDR3 nucleotide sequence: TGTGCCAGCAGCTCCAGGGGCGAGGTTTACAATGAGCAGTTCTTC. Encoded protein: CASSSRGEVYNEQFF.

This chain links TRBV6-5 with TRBJ2-1, with D unclear. V was trimmed by 2 bases and J by 7 bases, leaving 15 bases between them. Looked up from germline, CDR1 is MNHEY and CDR2 is SVGAGI. This CDR3 comprises 15 residues. Here the CDR3 reads CASSYRLNTPNEQFF. The CDR3 DNA reads as TGTGCCAGCAGTTACCGCCTCAACACCCCGAATGAGCAGTTCTTC.

The chain recombines TRBV6-5 with TRBJ2-2; 8 nucleotides align to TRBD1. Germline V gene data show CDR1 as MNHEY and CDR2 as SVGAGI. The trim removed 0 bases at V and 4 bases at J, leaving 1 base unmatched. The CDR3 spans 15 residues. The chain's CDR3 is CASSYSRGLTGELFF. CDR3 nucleotide sequence: TGTGCCAGCAGTTACTCCAGGGGGCTCACCGGGGAGCTGTTTTTT.

The chain joins TRBV7-9 to TRBJ2-7, with 8 bases lining up with TRBD2. CDR1 SEHNR and CDR2 FQNEAQ come from the germline V gene (reference sequence). CDR3 length equals 14 residues. V lost 5 bases and J lost 3; bases outside the gene matches: 6. CDR3 sequence reads: CASSPTSAVYEQYF. The DNA of the CDR3 is TGTGCCAGCAGCCCGACTAGCGCTGTCTACGAGCAGTACTTC. Filled out from reference TRBV7-9 and TRBJ2-7, the complete variable domain reads DTGVSQNPRHKITKRGQNVTFRCDPISEHNRLYWYRQTLGQGPEFLTYFQNEAQLEKSRLLSDRFSAERPKGSFSTLEIQRTEQGDSAMYLCASSPTSAVYEQYFGPGTRLTVT.

CDR3 protein: CAISSRGRGTDTQYF. CDR3 in DNA: TGTGCCATCAGCTCCAGGGGAAGGGGCACAGATACGCAGTATTTT. This rearrangement joins TRBV10-3 to TRBJ2-3; a possible D gene is TRBD1 (6 bases). The CDR3 has 15 residues. Germline CDR1 reads ENHRY; CDR2 reads SYGVKD. Trimming removed 6 bases at V and 1 base at J, with 14 bases between.

This chain uses TRBV5-1 with TRBJ1-2; no definite D call. Trimming cost V 0 bases and J 8 bases, with 17 bases left between them. Germline loops: CDR1 SGHRS, CDR2 YFSETQ. The CDR3 length is 15 residues. In DNA, the CDR3 is TGCGCCAGCAGCTTGGTTTCGAGAGTAGGAGGAGGCTACACCTTC. Protein product: CASSLVSRVGGGYTF.

V is TRBV11-3 and J is TRBJ2-6, with D possibly TRBD1 on 6 matching bases. From germline, CDR1 is SGHNT and CDR2 YENEEA. The CDR3 sequence is 13 residues long. The germline V and J ends were trimmed by 1 base and 16 bases, with 14 bases remaining between them. The CDR3 sequence is CASSLGETGRLTF. In nucleotides, the CDR3 is TGTGCCAGCAGCTTAGGGGAGACAGGCCGGCTGACTTTC.

This rearrangement joins TRBV19 to TRBJ1-2; the match to TRBD1 covers 8 bases. The CDR3 runs to 13 residues. V gave up 4 bases and J gave up 8 bases; unmatched junction bases: 6. The germline V gene has CDR1 LNHDA and CDR2 SQIVND (reference sequence). CDR3 residues: CASSTGGSGGYTF. In DNA form, the CDR3 reads TGTGCCAGTAGTACAGGGGGCTCGGGCGGCTACACCTTC.

The V and J genes are TRBV6-6 and TRBJ1-1; D not certain. The germline V gene has CDR1 MNHNY and CDR2 SVGAGI (reference sequence). This CDR3 region has 15 residues. Trimming removed 7 bases from V and 4 bases from J, with 19 bases in between. CDR3 in DNA: TGTGCCAGCACGGTGGCCCGGGCCGCGGGCACTGAAGCTTTCTTT. This gives the protein CASTVARAAGTEAFF.

J is TRBJ2-7 and V is TRBV11-2; 9 bases map to TRBD1. The CDR3 consists of 13 residues. V dropped 5 bases and J dropped 3; count of bases not matched to a gene: 2. Germline lookup yields CDR1 SGHAT and CDR2 FQNNGV. In DNA, the CDR3 is TGTGCCAGCAGCCGGGGACAGGGCTACGAGCAGTACTTC. Translating it yields CASSRGQGYEQYF.

This clone was seen only once. The rearrangement uses TRBV28 and TRBJ2-5, with 15 bases that match TRBD2. Germline V lookup: CDR1 MDHEN, CDR2 SYDVKM. Losses at the gene ends were 5 bases for V and 2 bases for J; bases not matched to a gene: 6. The CDR3 loop spans 17 amino acids. The CDR3 coding sequence is TGTGCCAGCAGTCGAAATGGACTAGCGGGAGGGCAAGAGACCCAGTACTTC. Its translation is CASSRNGLAGGQETQYF.

The rearrangement joins TRBV2 to TRBJ2-3, with D unresolved. The CDR3 length is 12 residues. V lost 8 bases, J lost 6 bases, and 12 bases lay in between. CDR1 is SNHLY, CDR2 FYNNEI, per germline. The CDR3 DNA reads as TGTGCCAGCCGTGGCCCCCAGGATACGCAGTATTTT. It translates to CASRGPQDTQYF.

The genes are TRBV6-5 and TRBJ2-7, with 7 bases lining up with TRBD1. The CDR3 is 15 amino acids. Germline V gives CDR1 MNHEY, CDR2 SVGAGI. The ends lost 6 bases at V and 1 base at J; junction bases unmatched: 9. In DNA, the CDR3 is TGTGCCAGCAGATTCGGGACAGAGGGTTCCTACGAGCAGTACTTC. Encoded protein: CASRFGTEGSYEQYF.

The chain couples TRBV14 to TRBJ2-2; 8 bases fit TRBD2. Losses at the gene ends were 0 bases for V and 5 bases for J; bases not matched to a gene: 11. Germline values: CDR1 SGHDN, CDR2 FVKESK. The CDR3 is 18 residues long. The CDR3 DNA reads TGTGCCAGCAGCCAAGATATTAGCGGGATGGTTCGGACCGGGGAGCTGTTTTTT. The encoded protein is CASSQDISGMVRTGELFF.

V gene TRBV14 combines with J gene TRBJ2-1; TRBD2 might be the D (5 bases). The CDR3 totals 15 residues. Trimming removed 4 bases at V and 7 bases at J, with 17 bases between. CDR1 is SGHDN, CDR2 FVKESK, per germline. CDR3 sequence (DNA): TGTGCCAGCAGCCCGGGAATGGGGTTAGGAAATGAGCAGTTCTTC. Its translation is CASSPGMGLGNEQFF.